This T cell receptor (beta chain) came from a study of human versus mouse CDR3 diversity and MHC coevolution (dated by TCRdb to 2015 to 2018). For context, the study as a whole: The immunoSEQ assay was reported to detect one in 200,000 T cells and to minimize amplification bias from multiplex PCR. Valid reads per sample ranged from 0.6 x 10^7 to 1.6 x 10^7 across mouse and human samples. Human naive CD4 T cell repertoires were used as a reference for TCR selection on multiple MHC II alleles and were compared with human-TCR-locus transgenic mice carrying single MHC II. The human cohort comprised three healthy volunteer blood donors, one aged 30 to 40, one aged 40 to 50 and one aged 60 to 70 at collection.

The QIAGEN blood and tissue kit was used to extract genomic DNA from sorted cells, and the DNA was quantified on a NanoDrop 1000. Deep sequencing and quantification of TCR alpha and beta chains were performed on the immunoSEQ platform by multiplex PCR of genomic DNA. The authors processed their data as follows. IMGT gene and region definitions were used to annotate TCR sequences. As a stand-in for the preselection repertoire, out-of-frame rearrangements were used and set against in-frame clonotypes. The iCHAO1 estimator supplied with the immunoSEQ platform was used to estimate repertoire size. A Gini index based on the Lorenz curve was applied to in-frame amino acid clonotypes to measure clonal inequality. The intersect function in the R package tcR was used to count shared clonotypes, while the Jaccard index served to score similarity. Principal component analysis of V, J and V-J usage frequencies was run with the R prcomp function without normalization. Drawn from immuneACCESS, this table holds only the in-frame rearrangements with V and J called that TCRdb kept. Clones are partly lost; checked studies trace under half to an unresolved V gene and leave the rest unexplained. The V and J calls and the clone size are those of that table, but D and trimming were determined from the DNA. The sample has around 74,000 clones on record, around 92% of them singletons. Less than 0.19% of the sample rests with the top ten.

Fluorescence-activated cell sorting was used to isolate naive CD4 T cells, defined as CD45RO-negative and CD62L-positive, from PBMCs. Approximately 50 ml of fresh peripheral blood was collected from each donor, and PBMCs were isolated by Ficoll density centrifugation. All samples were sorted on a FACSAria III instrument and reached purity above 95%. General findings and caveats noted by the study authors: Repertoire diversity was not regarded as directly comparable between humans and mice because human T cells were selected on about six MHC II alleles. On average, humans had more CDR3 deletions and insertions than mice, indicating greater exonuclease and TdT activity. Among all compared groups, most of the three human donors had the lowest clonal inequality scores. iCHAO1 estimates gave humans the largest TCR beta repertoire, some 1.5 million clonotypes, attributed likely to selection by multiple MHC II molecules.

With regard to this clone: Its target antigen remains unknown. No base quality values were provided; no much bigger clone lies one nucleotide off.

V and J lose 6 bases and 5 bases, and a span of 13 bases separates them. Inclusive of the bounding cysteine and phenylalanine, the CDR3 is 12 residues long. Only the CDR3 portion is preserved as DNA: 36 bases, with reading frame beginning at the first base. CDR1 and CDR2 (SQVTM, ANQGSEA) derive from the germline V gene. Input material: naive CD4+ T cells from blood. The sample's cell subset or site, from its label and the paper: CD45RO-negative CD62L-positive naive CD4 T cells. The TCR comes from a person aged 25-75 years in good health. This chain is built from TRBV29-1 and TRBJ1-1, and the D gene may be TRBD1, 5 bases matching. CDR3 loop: CSVAGFVTEAFF. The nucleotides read TGCAGCGTAGCAGGGTTTGTTACTGAAGCTTTCTTT.